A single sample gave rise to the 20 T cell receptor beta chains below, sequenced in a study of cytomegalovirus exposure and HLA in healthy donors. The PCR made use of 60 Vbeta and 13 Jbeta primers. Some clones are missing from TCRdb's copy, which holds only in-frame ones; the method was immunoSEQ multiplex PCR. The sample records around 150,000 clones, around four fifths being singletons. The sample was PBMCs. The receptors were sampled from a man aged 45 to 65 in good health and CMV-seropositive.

The CDR3 bases are TGCGCCAGCAGCCAAGTGAGGACAACTGGAAACACCATATATTTT. This encodes CASSQVRTTGNTIYF. This chain connects TRBV4-3 to TRBJ1-3; maybe TRBD1 (5 bases). This CDR3 is built from 15 residues. V was trimmed by 1 base and J by 2 bases, leaving 9 bases between them. Germline lookup yields CDR1 LGHNA and CDR2 YSLEER.

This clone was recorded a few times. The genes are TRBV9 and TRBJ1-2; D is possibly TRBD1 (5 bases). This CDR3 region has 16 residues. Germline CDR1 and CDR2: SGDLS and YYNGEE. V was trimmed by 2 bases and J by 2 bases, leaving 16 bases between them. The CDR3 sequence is CASSVSGDPGNYGYTF. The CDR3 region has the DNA TGTGCCAGCAGCGTCAGCGGGGACCCGGGGAACTATGGCTACACCTTC.

CDR3 loop: CAISDYSGTGTYNEQFF. The DNA of the CDR3 is TGTGCCATCAGTGATTACTCCGGGACAGGGACTTACAATGAGCAGTTCTTC. V gene TRBV10-3 combines with J gene TRBJ2-1, with TRBD1 identical over 9 bases. CDR1 is ENHRY and CDR2 is SYGVKD in the germline V gene. V lost 3 bases, J lost 4 bases, and 10 bases stayed unmatched. CDR3 size: 17 residues.

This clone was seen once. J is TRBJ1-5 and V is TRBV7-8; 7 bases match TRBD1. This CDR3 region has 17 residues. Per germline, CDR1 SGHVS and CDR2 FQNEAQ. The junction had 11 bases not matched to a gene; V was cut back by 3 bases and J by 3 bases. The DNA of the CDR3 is TGTGCCAGCAGCTTGGGGGACAGCCTCTCGTTCAATCAGCCCCAGCATTTT. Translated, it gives CASSLGDSLSFNQPQHF.

The CDR3 here is CASTRGANTGELFF. The DNA for the CDR3 is TGTGCCAGCACCCGGGGAGCGAACACCGGGGAGCTGTTTTTT. The rearrangement links TRBV6-1 to TRBJ2-2; D is possibly TRBD2 (5 bases). Germline V CDR1 and CDR2: MNHNS, SASEGT. The V gene lost 7 bases and the J gene lost 0 bases, with 9 bases spanning the gap. The CDR3 is 14 amino acids.

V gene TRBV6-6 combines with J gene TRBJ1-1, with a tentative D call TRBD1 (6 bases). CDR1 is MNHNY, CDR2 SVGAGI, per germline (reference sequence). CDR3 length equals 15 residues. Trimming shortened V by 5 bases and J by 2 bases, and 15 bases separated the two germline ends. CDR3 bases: TGTGCCAGCAGTAAGCAACAGGGATTTAACACTGAAGCTTTCTTT. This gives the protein CASSKQQGFNTEAFF.

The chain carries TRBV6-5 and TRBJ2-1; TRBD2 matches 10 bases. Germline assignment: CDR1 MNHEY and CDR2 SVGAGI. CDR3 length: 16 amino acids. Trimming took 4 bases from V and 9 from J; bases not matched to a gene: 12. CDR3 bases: TGTGCCAGCAGTTCGTTTGGTAGCGGGAGGATCGGTGAGCAGTTCTTC. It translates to CASSSFGSGRIGEQFF.

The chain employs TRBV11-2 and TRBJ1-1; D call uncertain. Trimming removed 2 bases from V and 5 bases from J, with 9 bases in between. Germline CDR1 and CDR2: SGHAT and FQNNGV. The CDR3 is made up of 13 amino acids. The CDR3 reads CASSLSGRTEAFF. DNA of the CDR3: TGTGCCAGCAGCTTATCGGGTCGGACTGAAGCTTTCTTT.

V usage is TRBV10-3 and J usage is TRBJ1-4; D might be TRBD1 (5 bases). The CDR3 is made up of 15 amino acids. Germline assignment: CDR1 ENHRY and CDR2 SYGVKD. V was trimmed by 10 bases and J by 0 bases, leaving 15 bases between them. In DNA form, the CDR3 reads TGTGCCACTAAAACAGGCCCCGCAACTAATGAAAAACTGTTTTTT. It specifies CATKTGPATNEKLFF.

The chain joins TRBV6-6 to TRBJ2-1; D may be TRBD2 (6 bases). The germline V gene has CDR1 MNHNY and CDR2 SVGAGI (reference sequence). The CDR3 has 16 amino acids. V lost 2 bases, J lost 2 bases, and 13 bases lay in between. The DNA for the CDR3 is TGTGCCAGCAGTTACGTTGTTAGCGGCACCTACAATGAGCAGTTCTTC. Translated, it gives CASSYVVSGTYNEQFF.

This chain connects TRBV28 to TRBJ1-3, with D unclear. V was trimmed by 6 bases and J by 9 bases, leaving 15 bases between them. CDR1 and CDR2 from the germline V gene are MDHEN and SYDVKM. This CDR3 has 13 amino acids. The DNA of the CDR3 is TGTGCCAGCAGGCGGGGTTCGGCGGGCACCATATATTTT. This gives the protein CASRRGSAGTIYF.

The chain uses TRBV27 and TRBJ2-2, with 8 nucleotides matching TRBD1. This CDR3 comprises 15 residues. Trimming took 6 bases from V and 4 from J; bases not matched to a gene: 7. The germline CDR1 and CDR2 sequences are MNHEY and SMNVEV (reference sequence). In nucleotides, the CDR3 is TGTGCCAGCAGGACACTCGGGACAGGCACCGGGGAGCTGTTTTTT. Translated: CASRTLGTGTGELFF.

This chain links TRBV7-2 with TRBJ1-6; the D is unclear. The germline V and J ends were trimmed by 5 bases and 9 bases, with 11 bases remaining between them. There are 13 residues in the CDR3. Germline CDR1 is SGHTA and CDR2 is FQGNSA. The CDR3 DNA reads TGTGCCAGCAGCCCCGACAATACTTCACCCCTCCACTTT. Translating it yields CASSPDNTSPLHF.

The CDR3 here is CASSLPGVEVAYNEQFF. The CDR3 bases are TGTGCCAGCAGCTTACCCGGGGTAGAGGTAGCCTACAATGAGCAGTTCTTC. The chain joins TRBV5-8 to TRBJ2-1; perhaps TRBD2 as D (5 bases). V was clipped by 2 bases and J by 2 bases, with 17 bases between them. CDR3 length equals 17 residues. Germline V CDR1 and CDR2: SGHTS, YDEGEE.

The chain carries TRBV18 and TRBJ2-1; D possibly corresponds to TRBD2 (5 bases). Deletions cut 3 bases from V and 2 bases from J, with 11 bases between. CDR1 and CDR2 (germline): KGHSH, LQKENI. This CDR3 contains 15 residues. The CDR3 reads CASSPAGVAYNEQFF. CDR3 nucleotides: TGTGCCAGCTCACCGGCCGGGGTAGCCTACAATGAGCAGTTCTTC.

This chain's CDR3 is CASSYRGQGVHEQFF. The CDR3 nucleotides are TGTGCCAGCAGTTACAGGGGACAGGGGGTTCATGAGCAGTTCTTC. The chain recombines TRBV6-5 with TRBJ2-1; 11 positions match TRBD1. Germline CDR1 reads MNHEY; CDR2 reads SVGAGI. V lost 2 bases to trimming and J lost 8 bases; unmatched junction nucleotides: 5. The CDR3 is 15 residues long.

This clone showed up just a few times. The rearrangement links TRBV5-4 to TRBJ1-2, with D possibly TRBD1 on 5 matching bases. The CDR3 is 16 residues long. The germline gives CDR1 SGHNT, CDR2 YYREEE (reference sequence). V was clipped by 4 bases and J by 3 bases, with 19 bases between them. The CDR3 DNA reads TGTGCCAGCAGCCAAGATCAGTCCGACAGTTACTATGGCTACACCTTC. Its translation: CASSQDQSDSYYGYTF.

CDR3 DNA sequence: TGTGCCTGGAGAGTTCCGGGACAGGGCTTTGGCGGCTACACCTTC. It yields the protein CAWRVPGQGFGGYTF. The chain joins TRBV30 to TRBJ1-2, with TRBD1 matching over 9 bases. The V gene end was trimmed by 3 bases and the J gene end by 8 bases; junction bases not matched to a gene: 13. This CDR3 has 15 amino acids. Germline V gives CDR1 GTSNPN, CDR2 SVGIG (reference sequence).

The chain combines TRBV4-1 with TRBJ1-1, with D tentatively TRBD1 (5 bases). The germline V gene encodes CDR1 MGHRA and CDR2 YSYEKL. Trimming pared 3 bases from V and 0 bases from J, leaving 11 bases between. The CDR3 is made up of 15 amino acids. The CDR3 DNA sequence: TGCGCCAGCAGCCAGGACCGGGGGATGAACACTGAAGCTTTCTTT. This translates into CASSQDRGMNTEAFF.

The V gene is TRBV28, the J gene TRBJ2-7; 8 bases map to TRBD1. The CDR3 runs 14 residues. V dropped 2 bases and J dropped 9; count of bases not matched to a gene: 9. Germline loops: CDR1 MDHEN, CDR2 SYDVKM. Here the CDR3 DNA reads TGTGCCAGCAGTTTAATGGGACAGGTGGTGAGGCAGTACTTC. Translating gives CASSLMGQVVRQYF.